Below, 29 T cell receptor beta chains from the same sample are listed, as sequenced in a study of patients and donors after allogeneic stem cell transplantation. TCRdb re-called the RT-PCR reads with MiXCR, one entry per CDR3 protein. This table holds approximately 410,000 distinct CDR3 sequences, about a sixth found once. Sequencing input: blood, either unsorted or a sorted T cell fraction (not recorded which). The origin of the receptors is a human donor who was either an allogeneic HSCT recipient or a stem cell or donor lymphocyte infusion donor (not recorded which). It is not recorded whose cells these are; they may come from a transplant donor.

This clonotype was counted a few times. The CDR3 region is CASSLAYEQYV. For the CDR3, the DNA is TGCGCCAGCAGCCTCGCCTACGAGCAGTACGTC. This sequence joins TRBV5-1 and TRBJ2-7; no clear D gene. The germline gives CDR1 SGHRS, CDR2 YFSETQ. Trimming cost V 4 bases and J 2 bases, with 4 bases left between them. CDR3 size: 11 residues.

This clonotype was recorded a few times. The chain links TRBV5-1 to TRBJ2-7; 7 nucleotides match TRBD1. The CDR3 length is 14 residues. Germline CDR1 reads SGHRS; CDR2 reads YFSETQ. J was trimmed by 5 bases and V by 7 bases; bases with no gene match: 12. The CDR3 nucleotides read TGCGCCAGCCGAACAGGGGATTCCGGAAACGAGCAGTACTTC. Translated, it gives CASRTGDSGNEQYF.

V gene TRBV4-1 combines with J gene TRBJ1-1; D unclear. CDR1 MGHRA and CDR2 YSYEKL come from the germline V gene. The CDR3 has 17 amino acids. With 3 bases removed from V and 7 bases from J, the gap between germline ends came to 24 bases. The CDR3 nucleotides are TGCGCCAGCAGCCACCTTTTCAAAAAACACAGTCTCTTTGAAGCTTTCTTT. Its protein product is CASSHLFKKHSLFEAFF.

The chain couples TRBV20-1 to TRBJ1-4; 9 nucleotides agree with TRBD1. CDR1 is DFQATT, CDR2 SNEGSKA, per germline (reference sequence). This CDR3 has 14 residues. V dropped 6 bases and J dropped 4; count of bases not matched to a gene: 6. The CDR3 DNA sequence: TGCAGTGCCCTACAGGGGGCCATTAATGAAAAACTGTTTTTT. Encoded protein: CSALQGAINEKLFF.

Only a few counts were recorded for this clonotype. The chain joins TRBV20-1 to TRBJ2-3; TRBD2 agrees at 13 bases. Germline CDR1 reads DFQATT; CDR2 reads SNEGSKA (reference sequence). The CDR3 is 15 residues long. The V segment lost 3 bases and the J segment 5 bases; nucleotides outside the gene matches: 5. CDR3 sequence reads: CSASTGLAGVDTQYF. CDR3 bases: TGCAGTGCTAGCACCGGACTAGCGGGAGTAGATACGCAGTATTTT.

Of note for this clonotype: Compared with germline, one end of the junction differs, possibly owing to a read error. The chain employs TRBV9 and TRBJ2-2; D possibly corresponds to TRBD2 (5 bases). Germline V gene lookup returns CDR1 SGDLS and CDR2 YYNGEE. The CDR3 length is 15 residues. The CDR3 DNA follows: TGTGTCAGCAGCCTACCCCAGGAGGACACCGGGGAGCTGTTTTTT. This gives the protein CVSSLPQEDTGELFF.

The chain combines TRBV15 with TRBJ2-3; 12 bases line up with TRBD2. Germline CDR1 is LNHNV and CDR2 is YYDKDF (reference sequence). The CDR3 is made up of 15 amino acids. V was clipped by 11 bases and J by 5 bases; unmatched bases: 11. The CDR3 region is CAASSTSGSGDTQYF. CDR3 coding DNA: TGTGCCGCCTCCTCGACTAGCGGGAGTGGAGATACGCAGTATTTT.

In this sample, this clonotype turned up a few times. V is TRBV5-4 and J is TRBJ2-1; 7 bases match TRBD2. The CDR3 has 13 amino acids. Germline-derived CDR1 and CDR2 are SGHNT and YYREEE (reference sequence). Germline trimming cut 9 bases from V and 4 bases from J; bases unmatched to any gene: 7. Here the CDR3 reads CATFRGVYNEQFF. In nucleotides, the CDR3 is TGTGCCACCTTCCGGGGGGTATACAATGAGCAGTTCTTC.

Ten or more counts support this clonotype. This sequence joins TRBV29-1 and TRBJ2-7; D gene unclear. Germline-derived CDR1 and CDR2 are SQVTM and ANQGSEA. Trimming left V 4 bases short and J 0 bases short, with 10 bases between. This CDR3 is 13 amino acids long. In nucleotides, the CDR3 is TGCAGCGTTGTCGGCCGATCCTCCTACGAGCAGTACTTC. Translation gives CSVVGRSSYEQYF.

This clonotype was counted at least ten times. The chain couples TRBV20-1 to TRBJ1-1; D ambiguous. V was clipped by 3 bases and J by 1 base, with 9 bases between them. Germline V gene sequence: CDR1 DFQATT, CDR2 SNEGSKA (reference sequence). This CDR3 is 13 amino acids long. Here the CDR3 reads CSARRSGNTEAFF. In DNA, the CDR3 is TGCAGTGCTAGGAGATCTGGGAACACTGAAGCTTTCTTT.

The chain couples TRBV5-1 to TRBJ2-3; D unclear. Per the germline V gene, CDR1 is SGHRS and CDR2 is YFSETQ. The CDR3 is 15 residues long. V shed 2 bases and J shed 5 bases, with 15 bases lying between them. CDR3 sequence: CASSFETKGLDTQYF. CDR3 DNA: TGCGCCAGCAGCTTTGAGACCAAGGGTTTAGATACGCAGTATTTT.

This clonotype was counted a few times. The chain joins TRBV6-2 or TRBV6-3 to TRBJ1-2; 7 bases match TRBD1. The germline gives CDR1 MNHEY, CDR2 SVGEGT. V trimming: 6 bases; J trimming: 2 bases; junction bases outside the gene matches: 9. CDR3 length: 15 residues. CDR3 DNA: TGTGCCAGCAGCCTCATCTCGACAGGGAACTATGGCTACACCTTC. Translated, it gives CASSLISTGNYGYTF.

This clonotype showed up just a few times. The chain carries TRBV28 and TRBJ2-7; TRBD1 or TRBD2 may be the D gene (5 bases each). The CDR3 consists of 14 residues. V was shortened by 3 bases and J by 7 bases, with 16 bases between the two germline ends. Germline loops: CDR1 MDHEN, CDR2 SYDVKM. The CDR3 sequence is CASSFYSGPGEQYF. The CDR3 DNA reads TGTGCCAGCAGTTTCTACTCAGGGCCGGGAGAGCAGTACTTC. The variable domain in full, completed from reference TRBV28 and TRBJ2-7, reads DVKVTQSSRYLVKRTGEKVFLECVQDMDHENMFWYRQDPGLGLRLIYFSYDVKMKEKGDIPEGYSVSREKKERFSLILESASTNQTSMYLCASSFYSGPGEQYFGPGTRLTVT.

This clonotype turned up a few times. This chain uses TRBV5-6 with TRBJ2-3; 7 bases map to TRBD2. This CDR3 spans 15 amino acids. V lost 1 base to trimming and J lost 0 bases; unmatched junction nucleotides: 2. CDR1 is SGHDT, CDR2 YYEEEE, per germline. The CDR3 here is CASSLLLASTDTQYF. DNA for the CDR3: TGTGCCAGCAGCTTGTTACTAGCGAGCACAGATACGCAGTATTTT.

The chain carries TRBV21-1 and TRBJ2-7. TRBV21-1 is marked as a pseudogene. This CDR3 region has 13 residues. CDR3 residues: CASSAKLMGEQYF. The CDR3 nucleotides are TGTGCCAGCAGCGCGAAACTAATGGGGGAGCAGTACTTC.

There are many counts of this clonotype. The chain uses TRBV7-9 and TRBJ2-1; D might be TRBD2 (6 bases). CDR3 length: 15 amino acids. The V end lost 0 bases, the J end lost 9 bases, and 15 bases lay between the germline ends. Per germline, CDR1 SEHNR and CDR2 FQNEAQ (reference sequence). In nucleotides, the CDR3 is TGTGCCAGCAGCTTAGCGGGGGGAGTCGGAGTTGAGCAGTTCTTC. Protein product: CASSLAGGVGVEQFF.

The chain combines TRBV20-1 with TRBJ2-3; perhaps TRBD2 as D (6 bases). CDR3 length: 13 amino acids. V gave up 0 bases and J gave up 6 bases, with 10 bases separating them. CDR1 is DFQATT and CDR2 is SNEGSKA in the germline V gene (reference sequence). The CDR3: CSARELGGDTQYF. The CDR3 DNA sequence: TGCAGTGCTAGAGAGTTAGGAGGGGATACGCAGTATTTT.

This clonotype was seen at least ten times. The J gene is TRBJ1-5, the V gene TRBV4-1, with D possibly being TRBD1 (6 bases). Germline V gene data show CDR1 as MGHRA and CDR2 as YSYEKL. The V end lost 2 bases, the J end lost 3 bases, and 14 bases lay between the germline ends. This CDR3 region has 16 residues. DNA of the CDR3: TGCGCCAGCAGCCAATCAGGGGAGAGACTCAATCAGCCCCAGCATTTT. Amino acids: CASSQSGERLNQPQHF.

The CDR3 region is CASSATYILVEGADTQYF. In DNA, the CDR3 is TGTGCCAGCAGCGCCACCTACATTCTAGTGGAAGGTGCAGATACGCAGTATTTT. The chain carries TRBV9 and TRBJ2-3; D is undetermined. V lost 3 bases to trimming and J lost 4 bases, with 24 bases between them. The germline V gene encodes CDR1 SGDLS and CDR2 YYNGEE. CDR3 length equals 18 residues.

This chain uses TRBV4-3 with TRBJ2-2, with 7 bases aligning to TRBD1. V was pared by 2 bases and J by 0 bases, with 3 bases of the junction left unmatched. The CDR3 runs 16 residues. The germline gives CDR1 LGHNA, CDR2 YSLEER. The CDR3 nucleotides are TGCGCCAGCAGCCAAACTCAGGGGGCGAACACCGGGGAGCTGTTTTTT. Residues: CASSQTQGANTGELFF.

This clonotype was detected ten times or more. J is TRBJ1-2 and V is TRBV15; no clear D. V was clipped by 0 bases and J by 6 bases, with 14 bases between them. CDR1 and CDR2 from the germline V gene are LNHNV and YYDKDF (reference sequence). The CDR3 has 15 residues. The DNA for the CDR3 is TGTGCCACCAGCAGAGATTCGGCGCGGCTCGATGGCTACACCTTC. As protein: CATSRDSARLDGYTF. Variable domain in full (rest from reference TRBV15 and TRBJ1-2): DAMVIQNPRYQVTQFGKPVTLSCSQTLNHNVMYWYQQKSSQAPKLLFHYYDKDFNNEADTPDNFQSRRPNTSFCFLDIRSPGLGDTAMYLCATSRDSARLDGYTFGSGTRLTVV.

The table lists this clonotype with a few counts. The CDR3 DNA reads TGCAGTGTCGGGAAGAAGCGTCGCAATGAGCAGTTCTTC. It is translated as CSVGKKRRNEQFF. The rearrangement joins TRBV20-1 to TRBJ2-1, with a tentative D call TRBD2 (5 bases). The germline V and J ends were trimmed by 7 bases and 6 bases, with 16 bases remaining between them. Germline CDR1 and CDR2: DFQATT and SNEGSKA (reference sequence). The CDR3 consists of 13 residues.

This clonotype has a count of ten or more. This rearrangement joins TRBV18 to TRBJ1-1; 10 bases are shared with TRBD1. CDR1 KGHSH and CDR2 LQKENI come from the germline V gene. V trimming: 6 bases; J trimming: 11 bases; junction bases outside the gene matches: 3. CDR3 length: 11 residues. The CDR3 is CASSDRGRAFF. The CDR3 DNA sequence: TGTGCCAGCTCCGACAGGGGGCGTGCTTTCTTT.

Many counts were recorded for this clonotype. The chain recombines TRBV5-6 with TRBJ2-7; 7 positions match TRBD1. The CDR3 totals 17 residues. J was trimmed by 0 bases and V by 1 base; bases with no gene match: 10. Germline V gene lookup returns CDR1 SGHDT and CDR2 YYEEEE. The CDR3 nucleotides read TGTGCCAGCAGCTTGTTAGGACGGGACAGTAGCTCCTACGAGCAGTACTTC. Amino acid sequence: CASSLLGRDSSSYEQYF.

The genes are TRBV5-1 and TRBJ2-3; 9 bases are a match to TRBD2. Germline V gives CDR1 SGHRS, CDR2 YFSETQ. The CDR3 spans 17 residues. J was trimmed by 2 bases and V by 4 bases; bases with no gene match: 11. The CDR3 loop reads CASSVAPSGISTDTQYF. In DNA form, the CDR3 reads TGCGCCAGCAGCGTGGCCCCTAGCGGGATATCCACAGATACGCAGTATTTT.

The chain links TRBV30 to TRBJ2-7; no clear D. CDR1 and CDR2 (germline): GTSNPN, SVGIG (reference sequence). The V gene lost 0 bases and the J gene lost 5 bases, with 5 bases spanning the gap. There are 11 residues in the CDR3. CDR3 sequence (DNA): TGTGCCTGGAGTGTACTAAACGAGCAGTACTTC. This gives the protein CAWSVLNEQYF.

This clonotype showed up many times. This rearrangement joins TRBV21-1 to TRBJ1-1; the D call in the table, TRBD1, was not verified against the DNA. TRBV21-1 is termed a pseudogene. CDR3 length: 19 residues. CDR3 nucleotide sequence: TGTGCCAGCAGCAAAGATTCACCGGGACAGTTTTATTTGAACACTGAAGCTTTCTTT. Its protein product is CASSKDSPGQFYLNTEAFF.

This clonotype appeared a few times. The chain employs TRBV6-1 and TRBJ2-2, with 7 bases identical to TRBD1. The CDR3 extends over 14 amino acids. Germline loops: CDR1 MNHNS, CDR2 SASEGT. V lost 6 bases to trimming and J lost 2 bases; unmatched junction nucleotides: 3. CDR3 in amino acids: CASRRDSNTGELFF. CDR3 coding DNA: TGTGCCAGCAGACGGGACAGTAACACCGGGGAGCTGTTTTTT.

The sample holds a few counts of this clonotype. The CDR3 here is CASIHMGFGQGISDTQYF. In nucleotides, the CDR3 is TGTGCCAGCATCCACATGGGCTTCGGACAGGGGATATCAGATACGCAGTATTTT. The J gene is TRBJ2-3, the V gene TRBV5-6, with 9 bases aligning to TRBD1. The length of the CDR3 is 18 residues. In germline, CDR1 is SGHDT, CDR2 YYEEEE. The trim removed 6 bases at V and 4 bases at J, leaving 18 bases unmatched.